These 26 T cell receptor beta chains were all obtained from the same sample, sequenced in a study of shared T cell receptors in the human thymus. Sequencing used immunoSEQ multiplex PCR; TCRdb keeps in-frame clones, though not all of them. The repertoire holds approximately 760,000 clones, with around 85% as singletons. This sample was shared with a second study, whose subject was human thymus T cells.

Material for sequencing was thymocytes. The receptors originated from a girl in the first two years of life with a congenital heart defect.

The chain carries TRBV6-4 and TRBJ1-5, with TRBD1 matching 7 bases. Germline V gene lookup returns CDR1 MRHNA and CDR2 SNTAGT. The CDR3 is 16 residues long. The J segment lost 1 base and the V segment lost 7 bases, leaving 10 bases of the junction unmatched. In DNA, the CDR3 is TGTGCCAGCACCTCCGGAGAGGGGGCAAGCAATCAGCCCCAGCATTTT. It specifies CASTSGEGASNQPQHF.

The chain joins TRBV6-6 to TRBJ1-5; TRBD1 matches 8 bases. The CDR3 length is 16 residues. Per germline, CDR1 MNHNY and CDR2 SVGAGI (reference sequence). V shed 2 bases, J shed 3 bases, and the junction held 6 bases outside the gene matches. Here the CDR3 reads CASSYPGTGLNQPQHF. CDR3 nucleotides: TGTGCCAGCAGTTACCCCGGGACAGGCCTCAATCAGCCCCAGCATTTT.

The CDR3 nucleotides read TGTGCCAGCAGTCTCACAGGGTACGAGCAGTACTTC. Translating it yields CASSLTGYEQYF. The gene calls are TRBV28 and TRBJ2-7, with a tentative D call TRBD1 (6 bases). CDR3 length: 12 residues. Per the germline V gene, CDR1 is MDHEN and CDR2 is SYDVKM. Trimming removed 5 bases at V and 4 bases at J, with 9 bases between.

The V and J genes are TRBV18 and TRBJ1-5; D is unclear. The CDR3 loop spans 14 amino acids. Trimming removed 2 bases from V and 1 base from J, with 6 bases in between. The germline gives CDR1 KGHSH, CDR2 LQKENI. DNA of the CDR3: TGTGCCAGCTCACCAGGGGAGAGCAATCAGCCCCAGCATTTT. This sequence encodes CASSPGESNQPQHF.

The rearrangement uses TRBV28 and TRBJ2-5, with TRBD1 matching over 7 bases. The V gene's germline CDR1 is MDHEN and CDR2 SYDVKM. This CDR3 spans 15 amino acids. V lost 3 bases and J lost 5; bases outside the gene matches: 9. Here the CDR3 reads CASSFEEGARETQYF. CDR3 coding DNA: TGTGCCAGCAGTTTTGAAGAGGGGGCTCGGGAGACCCAGTACTTC.

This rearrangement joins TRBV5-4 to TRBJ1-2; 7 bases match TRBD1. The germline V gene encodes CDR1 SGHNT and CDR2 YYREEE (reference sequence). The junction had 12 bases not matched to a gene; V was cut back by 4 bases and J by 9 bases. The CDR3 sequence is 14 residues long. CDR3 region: CASSRQTLQGRYTF. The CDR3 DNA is TGTGCCAGCAGCCGACAAACGCTACAGGGGCGCTACACCTTC.

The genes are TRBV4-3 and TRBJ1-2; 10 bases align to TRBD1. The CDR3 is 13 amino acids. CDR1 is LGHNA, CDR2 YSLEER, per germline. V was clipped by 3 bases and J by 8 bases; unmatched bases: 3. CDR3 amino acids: CASSHRTGGGYTF. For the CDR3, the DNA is TGCGCCAGCAGCCATAGGACAGGGGGAGGCTACACCTTC.

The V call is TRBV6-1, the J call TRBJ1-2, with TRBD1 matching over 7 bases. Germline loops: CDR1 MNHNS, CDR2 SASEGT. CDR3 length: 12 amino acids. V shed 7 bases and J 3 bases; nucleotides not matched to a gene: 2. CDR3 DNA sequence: TGTGCCAGCAAGGGGGCTTACTATGGCTACACCTTC. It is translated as CASKGAYYGYTF.

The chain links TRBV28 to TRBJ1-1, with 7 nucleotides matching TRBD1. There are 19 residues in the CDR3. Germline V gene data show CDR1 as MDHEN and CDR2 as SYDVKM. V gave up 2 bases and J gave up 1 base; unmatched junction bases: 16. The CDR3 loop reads CASSLPPGGGGGENTEAFF. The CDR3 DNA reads TGTGCCAGCAGTTTACCGCCGGGAGGGGGCGGGGGAGAGAACACTGAAGCTTTCTTT.

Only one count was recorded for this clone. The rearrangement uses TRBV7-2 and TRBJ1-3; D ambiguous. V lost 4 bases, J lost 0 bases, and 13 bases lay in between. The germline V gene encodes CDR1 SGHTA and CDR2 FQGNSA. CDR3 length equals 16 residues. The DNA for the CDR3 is TGTGCCAGCAGCTCAGAGAGAGGAGACTCTGGAAACACCATATATTTT. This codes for CASSSERGDSGNTIYF.

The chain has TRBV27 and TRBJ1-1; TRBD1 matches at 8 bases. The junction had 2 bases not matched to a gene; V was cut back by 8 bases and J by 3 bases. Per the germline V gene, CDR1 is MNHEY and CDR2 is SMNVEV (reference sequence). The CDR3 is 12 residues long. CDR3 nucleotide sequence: TGTGCCAGCGGGACAGGAGACACTGAAGCTTTCTTT. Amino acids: CASGTGDTEAFF.

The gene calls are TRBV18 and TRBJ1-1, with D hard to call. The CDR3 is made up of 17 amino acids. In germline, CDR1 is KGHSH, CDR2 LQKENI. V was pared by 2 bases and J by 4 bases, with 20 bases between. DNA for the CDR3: TGTGCCAGCTCACCATCTACCCTCGAAGAACCCGGCACTGAAGCTTTCTTT. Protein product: CASSPSTLEEPGTEAFF.

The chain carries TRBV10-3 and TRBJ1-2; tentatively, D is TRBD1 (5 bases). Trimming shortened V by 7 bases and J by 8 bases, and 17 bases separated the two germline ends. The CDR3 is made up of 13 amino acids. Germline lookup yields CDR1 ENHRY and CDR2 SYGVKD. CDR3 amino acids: CAINPILRGGYTF. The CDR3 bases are TGTGCCATCAACCCCATTTTACGGGGGGGCTACACCTTC.

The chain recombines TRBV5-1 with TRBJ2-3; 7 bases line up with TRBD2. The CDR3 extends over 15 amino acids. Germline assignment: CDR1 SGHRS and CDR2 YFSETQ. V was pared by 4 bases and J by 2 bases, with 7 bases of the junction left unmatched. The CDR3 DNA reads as TGCGCCAGCAGCGTCGGGGGGAACCCCACAGATACGCAGTATTTT. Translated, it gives CASSVGGNPTDTQYF.

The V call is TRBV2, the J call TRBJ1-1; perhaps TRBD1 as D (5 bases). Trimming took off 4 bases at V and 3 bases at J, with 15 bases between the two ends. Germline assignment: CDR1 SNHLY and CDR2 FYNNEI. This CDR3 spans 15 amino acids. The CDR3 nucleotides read TGTGCCAGCAGTGTACGTCCGACAGTCTACACTGAAGCTTTCTTT. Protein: CASSVRPTVYTEAFF.

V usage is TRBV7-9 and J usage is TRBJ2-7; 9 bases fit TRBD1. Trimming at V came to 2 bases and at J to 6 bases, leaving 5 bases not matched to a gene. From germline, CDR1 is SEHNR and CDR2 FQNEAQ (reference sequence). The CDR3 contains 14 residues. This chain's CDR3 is CASSLTGGLCEQYF. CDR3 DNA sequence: TGTGCCAGCAGCTTAACAGGGGGCTTGTGCGAGCAGTACTTC.

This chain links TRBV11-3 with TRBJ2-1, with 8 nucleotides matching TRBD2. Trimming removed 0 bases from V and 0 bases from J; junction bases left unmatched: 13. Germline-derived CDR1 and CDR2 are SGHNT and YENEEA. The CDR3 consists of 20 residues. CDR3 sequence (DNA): TGTGCCAGCAGCTTAGATGGGGCGGGGGGATCATATCGCTCCTACAATGAGCAGTTCTTC. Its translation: CASSLDGAGGSYRSYNEQFF.

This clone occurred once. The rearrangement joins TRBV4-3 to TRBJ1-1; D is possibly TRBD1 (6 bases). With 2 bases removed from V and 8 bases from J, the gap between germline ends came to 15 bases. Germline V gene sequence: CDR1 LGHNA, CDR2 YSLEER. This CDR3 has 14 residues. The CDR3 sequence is CASSQKQGWPEAFF. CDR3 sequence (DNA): TGCGCCAGCAGCCAAAAACAGGGTTGGCCAGAAGCTTTCTTT.

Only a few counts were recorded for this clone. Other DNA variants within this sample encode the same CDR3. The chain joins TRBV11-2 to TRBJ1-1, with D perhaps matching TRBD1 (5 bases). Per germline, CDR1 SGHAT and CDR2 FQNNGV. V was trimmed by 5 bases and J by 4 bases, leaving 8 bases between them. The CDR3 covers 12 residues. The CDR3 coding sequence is TGTGCCAGCAGCCCGGGGGGCACTGAAGCTTTCTTT. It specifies CASSPGGTEAFF. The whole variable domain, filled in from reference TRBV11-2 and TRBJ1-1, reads EAGVAQSPRYKIIEKRQSVAFWCNPISGHATLYWYQQILGQGPKLLIQFQNNGVVDDSQLPKDRFSAERLKGVDSTLKIQPAKLEDSAVYLCASSPGGTEAFFGQGTRLTVV.

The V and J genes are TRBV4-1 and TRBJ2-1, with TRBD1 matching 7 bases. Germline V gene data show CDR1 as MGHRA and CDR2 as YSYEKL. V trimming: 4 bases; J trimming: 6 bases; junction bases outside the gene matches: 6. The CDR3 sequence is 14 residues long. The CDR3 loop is CASSRLTGCNEQFF. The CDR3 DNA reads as TGCGCCAGCAGCCGATTGACAGGGTGCAATGAGCAGTTCTTC.

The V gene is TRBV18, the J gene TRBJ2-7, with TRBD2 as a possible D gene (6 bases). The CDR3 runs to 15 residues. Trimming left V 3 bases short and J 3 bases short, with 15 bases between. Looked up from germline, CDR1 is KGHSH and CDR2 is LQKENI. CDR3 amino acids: CASSPPPVGGYEQYF. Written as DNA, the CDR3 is TGTGCCAGCTCACCCCCCCCGGTGGGGGGCTACGAGCAGTACTTC.

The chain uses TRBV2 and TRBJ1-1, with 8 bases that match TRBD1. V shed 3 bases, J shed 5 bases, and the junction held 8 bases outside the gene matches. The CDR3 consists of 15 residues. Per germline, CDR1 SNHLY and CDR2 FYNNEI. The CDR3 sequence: CASSDPGQGGTEAFF. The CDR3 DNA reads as TGTGCCAGCAGTGACCCTGGACAGGGCGGGACTGAAGCTTTCTTT.

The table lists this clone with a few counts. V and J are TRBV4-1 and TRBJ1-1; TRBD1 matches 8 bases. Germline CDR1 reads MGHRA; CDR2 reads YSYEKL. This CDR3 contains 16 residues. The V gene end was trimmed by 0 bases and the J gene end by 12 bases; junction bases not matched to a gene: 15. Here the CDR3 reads CASSQEAPPRDRRPFF. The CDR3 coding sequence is TGCGCCAGCAGCCAAGAAGCCCCGCCCCGGGACAGGCGGCCTTTCTTT.

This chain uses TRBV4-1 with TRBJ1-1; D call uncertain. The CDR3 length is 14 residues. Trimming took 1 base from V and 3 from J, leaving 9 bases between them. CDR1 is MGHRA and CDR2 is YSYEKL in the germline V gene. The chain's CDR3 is CASSQASVDTEAFF. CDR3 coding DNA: TGCGCCAGCAGCCAAGCTTCAGTGGACACTGAAGCTTTCTTT.

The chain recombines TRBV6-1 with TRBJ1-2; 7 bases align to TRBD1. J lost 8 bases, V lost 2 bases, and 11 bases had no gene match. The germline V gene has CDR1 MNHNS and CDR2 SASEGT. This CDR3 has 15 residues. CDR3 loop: CASSESPGGRGGYTF. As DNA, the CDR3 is TGTGCCAGCAGTGAAAGTCCAGGGGGGCGAGGGGGCTACACCTTC.

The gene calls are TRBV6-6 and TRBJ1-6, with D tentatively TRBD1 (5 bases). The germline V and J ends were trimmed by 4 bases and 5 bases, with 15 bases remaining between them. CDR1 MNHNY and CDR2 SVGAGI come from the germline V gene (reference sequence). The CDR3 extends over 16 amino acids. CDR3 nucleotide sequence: TGTGCCAGCAGTTTGCGGGACCCCCGGCATAATTCACCCCTCCACTTT. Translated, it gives CASSLRDPRHNSPLHF.